The next 15 T cell receptor beta chains were all read from a single sample in a study of T cells in Graves' hyperthyroidism and ophthalmopathy. Authors of the study amplified TCR beta CDR3 regions from RNA transcripts. The TCR CDR3 was amplified in a first-round RT-PCR using the HTBI primer set. A single record per CDR3 protein comes from TCRdb applying MiXCR to the multiplex PCR reads. The sample lists 330,000 or so distinct CDR3 sequences; 18% were seen once. Sample: blood. These receptors came from a woman between 40 and 55 years old with Graves' ophthalmopathy.

This clonotype was counted ten times or more. This chain links TRBV19 with TRBJ2-7; maybe TRBD1 (6 bases). CDR3 length: 14 residues. V was shortened by 3 bases and J by 3 bases, with 12 bases between the two germline ends. Germline V CDR1 and CDR2: LNHDA, SQIVND (reference sequence). The CDR3 region is CASSMNREGYEQYF. The CDR3 DNA follows: TGTGCCAGTAGTATGAACAGGGAAGGCTACGAGCAGTACTTC.

This clonotype was detected ten times or more. The gene calls are TRBV12-3 or TRBV12-4 and TRBJ2-4; 7 nucleotides agree with TRBD2. The CDR3 consists of 16 residues. Germline trimming cut 1 base from V and 0 bases from J; bases unmatched to any gene: 3. The CDR3 DNA sequence: TGTGCCAGCAGTTTAGAGGGAGGGATAGCCAAAAACATTCAGTACTTC. As protein: CASSLEGGIAKNIQYF.

This chain links TRBV4-1 with TRBJ2-7; no clear D. Per germline, CDR1 MGHRA and CDR2 YSYEKL. The CDR3 consists of 14 residues. V dropped 0 bases and J dropped 2 bases, with 8 bases sitting between them. The CDR3 nucleotides read TGCGCCAGCAGCCAAGACCCTGGGGCCTACGAGCAGTACTTC. Translated, it gives CASSQDPGAYEQYF.

This clonotype was recorded many times. The gene calls are TRBV29-1 and TRBJ1-1; no reliable D call. The CDR3 consists of 12 residues. CDR1 is SQVTM, CDR2 ANQGSEA, per germline. V dropped 2 bases and J dropped 4 bases, with 8 bases sitting between them. The chain's CDR3 is CSVESGFTEAFF. The CDR3 nucleotides read TGCAGCGTTGAATCCGGATTCACTGAAGCTTTCTTT.

This clonotype has only a few counts. V gene TRBV18 combines with J gene TRBJ2-7, with 13 bases matching TRBD2. The CDR3 totals 17 residues. The V and J ends lost 2 bases and 3 bases, in that order; junction bases with no gene match: 7. The V gene's germline CDR1 is KGHSH and CDR2 LQKENI. The CDR3 coding sequence is TGTGCCAGCTCACCATCCCCGGGACTAGCGGGGAACTACGAGCAGTACTTC. It specifies CASSPSPGLAGNYEQYF.

This clonotype was recorded a few times. The V and J genes are TRBV6-1 and TRBJ1-2, with D unresolved. Trimming took 5 bases from V and 0 from J, leaving 7 bases between them. CDR1 is MNHNS, CDR2 SASEGT, per germline. This CDR3 is built from 13 residues. CDR3 protein: CASSRIPNYGYTF. The CDR3 nucleotides read TGTGCCAGCAGTCGGATCCCTAACTATGGCTACACCTTC.

This clonotype was observed at least ten times. It is likely a read error, because the conserved phenylalanine at the end of the CDR3 is missing. The chain is built from TRBV6-5 and TRBJ2-2; a weak D match, TRBD1 (7 bases). CDR3 size: 16 residues. Trimming removed 0 bases at V and 6 bases at J, with 14 bases between. CDR1 and CDR2 from the germline V gene are MNHEY and SVGAGI. CDR3 DNA sequence: TGTGCCAGCAGTTACTCGACAGGGAGGTTCTCCGGGGAGCTGTTTCTT. Translating it yields CASSYSTGRFSGELFL.

This clonotype was seen many times. The chain couples TRBV28 to TRBJ2-7; perhaps TRBD1 as D (5 bases). V was shortened by 3 bases and J by 3 bases, with 24 bases between the two germline ends. Germline assignment: CDR1 MDHEN and CDR2 SYDVKM. This CDR3 is built from 18 residues. In DNA form, the CDR3 reads TGTGCCAGCAGTTTTAAGACCCTATTGACAGCCCTGGACTACGAGCAGTACTTC. Encoded protein: CASSFKTLLTALDYEQYF.

This clonotype has a handful of counts. The chain recombines TRBV10-3 with TRBJ2-7, with D perhaps TRBD1 or TRBD2 (6 bases each). Germline values: CDR1 ENHRY, CDR2 SYGVKD. The CDR3 has 13 amino acids. Trimming took 2 bases from V and 4 from J, leaving 9 bases between them. CDR3 sequence reads: CAISERGRYEQYF. CDR3 DNA: TGTGCCATCAGTGAGAGGGGGAGGTACGAGCAGTACTTC.

This clonotype was seen many times. The J gene is TRBJ2-4, the V gene TRBV12-3 or TRBV12-4, with D possibly matching TRBD2 (6 bases). Trimming pared 6 bases from V and 1 base from J, leaving 13 bases between. The CDR3 has 15 amino acids. The CDR3 DNA sequence: TGTGCCAGCAGGTCCTCGCGGGGTGCCAAAAACATTCAGTACTTC. It codes for CASRSSRGAKNIQYF.

This clonotype appeared many times. The chain employs TRBV6-5 and TRBJ2-7, with D hard to call. Looked up from germline, CDR1 is MNHEY and CDR2 is SVGAGI. This CDR3 is built from 13 residues. Trimming stripped 6 bases from V and 0 bases from J, with 9 bases between. CDR3 in DNA: TGTGCCAGCAGGGGTCCCAGCTCCTACGAGCAGTACTTC. As protein: CASRGPSSYEQYF.

This clonotype came up many times. CDR3 DNA: TGTGCCAGCAGGCCCCCCTGGTCGGGCTACGAGCAGTACTTC. This gives the protein CASRPPWSGYEQYF. The chain combines TRBV11-2 with TRBJ2-7; D call uncertain. The CDR3 is made up of 14 amino acids. V dropped 6 bases and J dropped 3 bases, with 15 bases sitting between them. Germline assignment: CDR1 SGHAT and CDR2 FQNNGV.

This clonotype occurred many times. The chain combines TRBV6-5 with TRBJ1-2; D is undetermined. Trimming stripped 6 bases from V and 4 bases from J, with 12 bases between. The CDR3 consists of 13 residues. CDR1 MNHEY and CDR2 SVGAGI come from the germline V gene. The CDR3 coding sequence is TGTGCCAGCAGCTTACAGTTGGCCTATGGCTACACCTTC. It encodes CASSLQLAYGYTF.

The sample holds a few counts of this clonotype. The V call is TRBV11-1, the J call TRBJ1-5, with TRBD1 matching 11 bases. In germline, CDR1 is SGHAT, CDR2 FQDESV (reference sequence). The V and J ends lost 0 bases and 7 bases, in that order; junction bases with no gene match: 11. CDR3 length: 18 residues. This chain's CDR3 is CASSLAGGTGGTGQPQHF. In DNA form, the CDR3 reads TGTGCCAGCAGCTTAGCAGGCGGGACAGGGGGAACCGGCCAGCCCCAGCATTTT.

In its sample, this clonotype was seen once. At one end the junction does not follow the germline gene, possibly because of a read error. The CDR3 reads CASSQDSQGFTYEQYF. The CDR3 DNA follows: TGCGCCAGCAGCCAAGATTCACAGGGGTTCACCTACGAGCAGTACTTC. The chain couples TRBV11-2 to TRBJ2-7, with TRBD1 matching over 7 bases. There are 16 residues in the CDR3. Germline lookup yields CDR1 SGHAT and CDR2 FQNNGV.